The clone carrying this T cell receptor (beta chain) showed up just once. The CDR3 contains 14 residues. Trimming removed 0 bases from V and 5 bases from J, with 8 bases in between. Per the germline V gene, CDR1 is LGHNA and CDR2 is YSLEER. The entry originates in a study of blood T cells in healthy people across ages. A J-beta primer mix and a sample-barcoded 5' primer were used in a second PCR of about 7 to 12 cycles. In TCRdb, the 5' RACE reads were re-called with MiXCR into one record per CDR3 protein. The sample carries roughly 550,000 distinct CDR3 sequences, about 24% recorded once. The same data also contributed to another study, on T cells of mothers and their children.

V and J are TRBV4-3 and TRBJ2-1; D remains ambiguous. Material: blood. This clonotype was sampled from a boy aged 10-17 years in good health. The CDR3 protein is CASSQDLYNNEQFF. Here the CDR3 DNA reads TGCGCCAGCAGCCAAGACCTATACAACAATGAGCAGTTCTTC.